This T cell receptor (beta chain) was captured in a study of T cell responses to AZD1222 COVID-19 vaccine. CDR1 MNHEY and CDR2 SVGEGT come from the germline V gene. V gave up 8 bases and J gave up 9 bases, with 23 bases separating them. CDR3 size: 15 residues. The table came from immunoSEQ multiplex PCR; TCRdb's copy has only in-frame clones and leaves some out. The sample has 90,000 to 150,000 clones, about 90% seen once. Sequences were derived from peripheral blood, sampled on day 0 of AZD1222 vaccination. This chain connects TRBV6-2 or TRBV6-3 to TRBJ2-1, with D possibly called TRBD1 or TRBD2 (5 bases each). The receptor's source is an adult in good health. The CDR3: CASRSRGPTHGEQFF. CDR3 DNA sequence: TGTGCCAGCCGTTCCCGGGGACCCACCCACGGTGAGCAGTTCTTC.